This entry describes one T cell receptor (beta chain). The data derive from a study of blood T cell repertoires in COVID-19. On the study more broadly: T cells, B-cell-depleted T cells, or PBMCs supplied cDNA or gDNA.

CDR1 is MRHNA and CDR2 is SNTAGT in the germline V gene. V dropped 5 bases and J dropped 0 bases, with 8 bases sitting between them. CDR3 length: 14 residues. Method: immunoSEQ multiplex PCR; TCRdb's copy keeps in-frame clones and lacks some. The table includes 350,000 to 400,000 clones, more than 75% detected once. Enrollees, about 18 to 90 years old, lived in about two dozen US areas. Participants' own reports of clinical history determined their cohort assignment. The TCR originated in a woman under 30 who had recovered from COVID-19. Sequencing was done on a sample of PBMCs or T cells enriched from blood (not recorded which). The gene calls are TRBV6-4 and TRBJ1-5; D gene unclear. CDR3 sequence: CASSSEYSNQPQHF. Here the CDR3 DNA reads TGTGCCAGCAGTTCGGAGTATAGCAATCAGCCCCAGCATTTT.